These 17 T cell receptor beta chains were sequenced from one sample in a study of cytomegalovirus exposure and HLA in healthy donors. PCR involved 60 Vbeta and 13 Jbeta primers. The data were produced by immunoSEQ multiplex PCR, yet TCRdb's version contains in-frame clones alone and is incomplete. The data show around 200,000 clones, roughly 88% seen once. The sequenced material came from PBMCs. The receptors shown here come from a girl aged 2-15 years in good health and CMV-seropositive.

This clone was seen a single time. V usage is TRBV28 and J usage is TRBJ1-3; D possibly corresponds to TRBD1 (5 bases). Germline V gene sequence: CDR1 MDHEN, CDR2 SYDVKM. Trimming stripped 2 bases from V and 0 bases from J, with 14 bases between. The CDR3 has 17 amino acids. The CDR3, as DNA: TGTGCCAGCAGTTTAAGCCTCACAGGCCTCTCTGGAAACACCATATATTTT. Encoded protein: CASSLSLTGLSGNTIYF.

The chain carries TRBV27 and TRBJ1-2; 12 bases are shared with TRBD1. CDR3 length equals 15 residues. The junction had 6 bases not matched to a gene; V was cut back by 6 bases and J by 4 bases. Germline CDR1 and CDR2: MNHEY and SMNVEV (reference sequence). The CDR3 protein is CASSDGTGGTYGYTF. The CDR3, as DNA: TGTGCCAGCAGCGACGGGACAGGGGGCACCTATGGCTACACCTTC.

The chain combines TRBV5-1 with TRBJ2-3; tentatively, D is TRBD2 (5 bases). This CDR3 comprises 14 residues. Germline V gene lookup returns CDR1 SGHRS and CDR2 YFSETQ. Trimming cost V 4 bases and J 4 bases, with 13 bases left between them. In nucleotides, the CDR3 is TGCGCCAGCAGCCTGGACGAGGGATCAGATACGCAGTATTTT. It translates to CASSLDEGSDTQYF. Based on the CDR3 plus reference TRBV5-1 and TRBJ2-3, the full variable domain is KAGVTQTPRYLIKTRGQQVTLSCSPISGHRSVSWYQQTPGQGLQFLFEYFSETQRNKGNFPGRFSGRQFSNSRSEMNVSTLELGDSALYLCASSLDEGSDTQYFGPGTRLTVL.

J is TRBJ2-7 and V is TRBV18, with 8 positions matching TRBD1. The CDR3 length is 14 residues. J gave up 3 bases and V 2 bases, and 3 bases lay outside the gene matches. Per germline, CDR1 KGHSH and CDR2 LQKENI. The CDR3 DNA sequence: TGTGCCAGCTCACCATGGGACAGGCGCTACGAGCAGTACTTC. As protein: CASSPWDRRYEQYF.

The chain couples TRBV5-4 to TRBJ1-1; 8 bases fit TRBD1. The CDR3 is 14 residues long. Germline assignment: CDR1 SGHNT and CDR2 YYREEE (reference sequence). After removal of 3 bases from V and 7 bases from J, the junction contained 8 bases not matched to a gene. The CDR3 nucleotides are TGTGCCAGCAGCTCCGTCAGGGGGCTCAGTGAAGCTTTCTTT. Amino acids: CASSSVRGLSEAFF.

The chain carries TRBV7-3 and TRBJ2-6, with 8 bases fitting TRBD2. The CDR3 is made up of 14 amino acids. Germline lookup yields CDR1 SGHTA and CDR2 FQGTGA. V lost 5 bases, J lost 8 bases, and 5 bases stayed unmatched. CDR3 protein: CASSIAGLPNVLTF. DNA of the CDR3: TGTGCCAGCAGCATAGCGGGACTTCCCAACGTCCTGACTTTC.

The chain couples TRBV19 to TRBJ2-7, with 8 positions matching TRBD1. The CDR3 is 18 residues long. CDR1 LNHDA and CDR2 SQIVND come from the germline V gene (reference sequence). The V and J ends lost 5 bases and 6 bases, in that order; junction bases with no gene match: 21. The CDR3 DNA reads as TGTGCCAGTAGTCTAACGGGGACAGGTCGGTTCGCTTGGGGCGAGCAGTACTTC. Amino acid sequence: CASSLTGTGRFAWGEQYF.

CDR3 region: CASRGQDGNTIYF. DNA for the CDR3: TGTGCCAGCCGTGGACAGGATGGAAACACCATATATTTT. The V call is TRBV27, the J call TRBJ1-3, with 7 bases aligning to TRBD1. This CDR3 is built from 13 residues. Germline loops: CDR1 MNHEY, CDR2 SMNVEV (reference sequence). V trimming: 8 bases; J trimming: 3 bases; junction bases outside the gene matches: 4.

V gene TRBV10-2 combines with J gene TRBJ2-1, with D maybe TRBD1 (5 bases). Per the germline V gene, CDR1 is WSHSY and CDR2 is SAAADI. Trimming cost V 2 bases and J 3 bases, with 8 bases left between them. The CDR3 spans 14 residues. Here the CDR3 DNA reads TGCGCCAGCAGTGAGGGGGCGCGCTACAATGAGCAGTTCTTC. Translation gives CASSEGARYNEQFF.

This rearrangement joins TRBV5-4 to TRBJ2-2; D not certain. Looked up from germline, CDR1 is SGHNT and CDR2 is YYREEE (reference sequence). With 0 bases removed from V and 2 bases from J, the gap between germline ends came to 5 bases. The CDR3 is 14 amino acids. CDR3: CASSLDLNTGELFF. CDR3 DNA sequence: TGTGCCAGCAGCTTGGACCTAAACACCGGGGAGCTGTTTTTT.

The V call is TRBV19, the J call TRBJ1-1; D is unclear. CDR3 length: 13 amino acids. Germline CDR1 is LNHDA and CDR2 is SQIVND (reference sequence). V lost 3 bases, J lost 0 bases, and 5 bases lay in between. CDR3 residues: CASSMSMNTEAFF. The CDR3 nucleotides read TGTGCCAGTAGTATGTCCATGAACACTGAAGCTTTCTTT.

The chain combines TRBV6-1 with TRBJ2-1; D is perhaps TRBD2 (5 bases). The germline V and J ends were trimmed by 2 bases and 8 bases, with 10 bases remaining between them. The CDR3 length is 13 residues. Germline CDR1 and CDR2: MNHNS and SASEGT. The CDR3 DNA is TGTGCCAGCAGTGAAAAACTAGTCTATGAGCAGTTCTTC. Translated, it gives CASSEKLVYEQFF.

This chain joins TRBV12-5 and TRBJ1-4; 9 bases match TRBD1. The CDR3 has 15 residues. Germline V lookup: CDR1 LGHNT, CDR2 FRNRAP. With V trimmed by 7 bases and J by 5 bases, 8 bases remained unmatched. The CDR3 bases are TGTGCTAGTGTCCTATCCGGGACAGGGAATGAAAAACTGTTTTTT. Residues: CASVLSGTGNEKLFF.

This sequence joins TRBV10-2 and TRBJ2-5; TRBD2 matches at 7 bases. The J call could be wrong; TRBJ2-7 is a better fit for the DNA end. Germline values: CDR1 WSHSY, CDR2 SAAADI. This CDR3 has 14 amino acids. The CDR3 DNA sequence: TGCGCCAGCTTCGATAGCGGGCGTCCCTACGAGCAGTACTTC. Protein sequence: CASFDSGRPYEQYF.

The genes are TRBV29-1 and TRBJ2-1, with D possibly matching TRBD2 (6 bases). V was shortened by 3 bases and J by 5 bases, with 14 bases between the two germline ends. CDR3 length: 14 residues. Germline values: CDR1 SQVTM, CDR2 ANQGSEA. The CDR3 DNA follows: TGCAGCGTTGATATGGGGGGAGACCACAATGAGCAGTTCTTC. Amino acid sequence: CSVDMGGDHNEQFF.

This chain links TRBV18 with TRBJ2-7; TRBD2 might be the D (5 bases). V lost 3 bases and J lost 0, with 9 bases in between. Looked up from germline, CDR1 is KGHSH and CDR2 is LQKENI. The CDR3 contains 14 residues. CDR3 bases: TGTGCCAGCTCACCTAGGACTGGCTCCTACGAGCAGTACTTC. This gives the protein CASSPRTGSYEQYF.

The V call is TRBV11-3, the J call TRBJ1-1; no firm D call. The ends were cut back, 2 bases at V and 1 base at J, with 8 bases in the middle. This CDR3 spans 14 amino acids. Germline V lookup: CDR1 SGHNT, CDR2 YENEEA. The CDR3 region has the DNA TGTGCCAGCAGCTTACGGCGGGAGAACACTGAAGCTTTCTTT. This encodes CASSLRRENTEAFF.